The clone carrying this T cell receptor (beta chain) was seen a few times. This specimen belongs to a study of blood T cell repertoires in COVID-19. In the study overall: Italy, Spain and the United States were the sources of the convalescent and acute COVID-19 samples. T cells, B-cell-depleted T cells, or PBMCs provided the cDNA or gDNA that served as material.

Sequencing was performed with immunoSEQ multiplex PCR; in TCRdb, only in-frame clones are kept and a portion is missing. This sample has around 250,000 clones, with about 82% found just once. From germline, CDR1 is SEHNR and CDR2 FQNEAQ (reference sequence). The CDR3 has 12 residues. Trimming took 5 bases from V and 6 from J, leaving 11 bases between them. The sequence derives from a man at least 80 years old with acute or convalescent COVID-19. The material sequenced was peripheral blood. The chain links TRBV7-9 to TRBJ2-7; D is perhaps TRBD1 (5 bases). The CDR3 loop reads CASSPTDTEQYF. CDR3 in DNA: TGTGCCAGCAGCCCTACGGACACCGAGCAGTACTTC. Variable domain in full (rest from reference TRBV7-9 and TRBJ2-7): DTGVSQNPRHKITKRGQNVTFRCDPISEHNRLYWYRQTLGQGPEFLTYFQNEAQLEKSRLLSDRFSAERPKGSFSTLEIQRTEQGDSAMYLCASSPTDTEQYFGPGTRLTVT.